The T cell receptor beta chain described here comes from a study of tumor and adjacent non-tumor tissue in lung cancer. Findings and caveats of the study: Compared with tumor, normal lung showed significantly lower TCR diversity. Tumor repertoires had a smaller top 100 clone share than normal lung.

CDR1 is SQVTM and CDR2 is ANQGSEA in the germline V gene. The CDR3 spans 14 residues. This clonotype has a single count. Its antigen is unidentified. One junction end disagrees with the germline gene, perhaps due to a read error. The template was RNA from unsorted bulk tissue. The library came from three nested PCR rounds adapted from ARM-PCR protocols. Via MiXCR, TCRdb re-called the multiplex PCR reads, giving one row per CDR3 protein. The sample carries 71,000 or so distinct CDR3 sequences, approximately 79% recorded once. The rearrangement uses TRBV29-1 and TRBJ2-7; 7 bases line up with TRBD1. The sequence came from a woman in her fifties or sixties with non-small cell lung cancer. Sequencing used lung tumor tissue. The CDR3 reads CSVQGRGHPYEQYF. In DNA form, the CDR3 reads TGCAGCGTACAGGGGAGAGGACATCCCTATGAGCAGTACTTC.